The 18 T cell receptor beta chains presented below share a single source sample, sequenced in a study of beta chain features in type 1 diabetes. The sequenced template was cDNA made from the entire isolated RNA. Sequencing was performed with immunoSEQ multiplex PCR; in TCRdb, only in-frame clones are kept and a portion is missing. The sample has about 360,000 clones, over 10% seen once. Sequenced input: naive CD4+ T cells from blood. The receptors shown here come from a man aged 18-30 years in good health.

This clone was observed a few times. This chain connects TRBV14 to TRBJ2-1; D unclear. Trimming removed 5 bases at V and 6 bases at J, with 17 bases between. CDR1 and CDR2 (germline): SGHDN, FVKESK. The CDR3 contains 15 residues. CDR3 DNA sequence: TGTGCCAGCAGCGACCCGGGTCCCGCGAGCAATGAGCAGTTCTTC. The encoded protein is CASSDPGPASNEQFF.

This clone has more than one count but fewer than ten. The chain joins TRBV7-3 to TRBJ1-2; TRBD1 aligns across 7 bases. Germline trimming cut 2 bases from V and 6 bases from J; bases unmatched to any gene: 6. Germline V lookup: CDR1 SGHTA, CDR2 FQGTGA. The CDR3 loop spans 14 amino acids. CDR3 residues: CASSLVGQLNGYTF. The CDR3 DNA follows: TGTGCCAGCAGCTTAGTGGGACAGCTGAATGGCTACACCTTC. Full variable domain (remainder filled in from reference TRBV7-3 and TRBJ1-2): GAGVSQTPSNKVTEKGKYVELRCDPISGHTALYWYRQSLGQGPEFLIYFQGTGAADDSGLPNDRFFAVRPEGSVSTLKIQRTERGDSAVYLCASSLVGQLNGYTFGSGTRLTVV.

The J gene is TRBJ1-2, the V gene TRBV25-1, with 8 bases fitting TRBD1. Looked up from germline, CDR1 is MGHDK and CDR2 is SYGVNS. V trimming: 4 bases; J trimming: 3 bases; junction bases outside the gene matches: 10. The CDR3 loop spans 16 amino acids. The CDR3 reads CASSVRNTGGDYGYTF. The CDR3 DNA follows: TGTGCCAGCAGTGTTCGAAATACAGGGGGGGACTATGGCTACACCTTC.

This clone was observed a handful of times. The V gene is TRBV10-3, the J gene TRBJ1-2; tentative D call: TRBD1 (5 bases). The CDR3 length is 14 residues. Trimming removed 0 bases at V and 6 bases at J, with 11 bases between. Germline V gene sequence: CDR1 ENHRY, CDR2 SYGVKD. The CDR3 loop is CAISESGGSDGYTF. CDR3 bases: TGTGCCATCAGTGAGTCGGGGGGGAGTGATGGCTACACCTTC.

The CDR3 DNA follows: TGTGCCATCAGTGATAACGAGGGAGGCTACGAGCAGTACTTC. Translation gives CAISDNEGGYEQYF. The chain links TRBV10-3 to TRBJ2-7; a weak D match, TRBD2 (6 bases). The germline gives CDR1 ENHRY, CDR2 SYGVKD. This CDR3 has 14 residues. V shed 3 bases and J shed 3 bases, with 12 bases lying between them.

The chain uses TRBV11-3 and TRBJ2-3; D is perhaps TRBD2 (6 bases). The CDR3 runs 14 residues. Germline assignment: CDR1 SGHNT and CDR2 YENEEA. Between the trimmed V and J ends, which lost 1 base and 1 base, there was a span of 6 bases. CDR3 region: CASSLGGGTDTQYF. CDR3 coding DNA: TGTGCCAGCAGCTTAGGCGGGGGCACAGATACGCAGTATTTT.

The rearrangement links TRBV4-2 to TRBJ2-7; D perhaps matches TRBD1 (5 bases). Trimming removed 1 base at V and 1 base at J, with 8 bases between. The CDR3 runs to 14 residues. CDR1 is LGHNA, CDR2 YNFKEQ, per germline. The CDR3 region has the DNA TGTGCCAGCAGCCAAGGAAGGGGTTCCTACGAGCAGTACTTC. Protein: CASSQGRGSYEQYF.

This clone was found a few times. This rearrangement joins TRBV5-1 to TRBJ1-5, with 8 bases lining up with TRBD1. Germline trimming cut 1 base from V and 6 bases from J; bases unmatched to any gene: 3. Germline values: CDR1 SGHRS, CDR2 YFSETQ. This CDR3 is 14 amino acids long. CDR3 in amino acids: CASSLSGGPQPQHF. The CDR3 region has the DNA TGCGCCAGCAGCTTGTCAGGGGGCCCTCAGCCCCAGCATTTT.

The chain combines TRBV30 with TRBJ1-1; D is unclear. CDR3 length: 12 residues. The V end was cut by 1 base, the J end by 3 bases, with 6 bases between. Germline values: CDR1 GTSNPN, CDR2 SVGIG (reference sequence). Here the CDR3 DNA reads TGTGCCTGGAGTGGTGGAGACACTGAAGCTTTCTTT. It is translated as CAWSGGDTEAFF.

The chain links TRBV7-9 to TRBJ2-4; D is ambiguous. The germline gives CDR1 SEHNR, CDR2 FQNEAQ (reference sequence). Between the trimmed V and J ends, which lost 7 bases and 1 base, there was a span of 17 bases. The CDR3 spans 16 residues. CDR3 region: CASIHHISEAKNIQYF. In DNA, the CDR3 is TGTGCCAGCATACACCACATCTCGGAGGCCAAAAACATTCAGTACTTC.

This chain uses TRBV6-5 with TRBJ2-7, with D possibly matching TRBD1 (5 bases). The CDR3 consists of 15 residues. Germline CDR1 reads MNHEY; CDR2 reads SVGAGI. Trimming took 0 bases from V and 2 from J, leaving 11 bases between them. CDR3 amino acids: CASSYSQQATYEQYF. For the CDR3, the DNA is TGTGCCAGCAGTTACTCTCAACAGGCTACCTACGAGCAGTACTTC.

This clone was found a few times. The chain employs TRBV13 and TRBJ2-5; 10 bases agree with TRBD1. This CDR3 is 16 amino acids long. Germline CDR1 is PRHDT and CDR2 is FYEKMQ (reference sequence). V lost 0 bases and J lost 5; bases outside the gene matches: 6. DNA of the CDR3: TGTGCCAGCAGCTTAGGAACCGGGACAGGGGCCGAGACCCAGTACTTC. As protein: CASSLGTGTGAETQYF.

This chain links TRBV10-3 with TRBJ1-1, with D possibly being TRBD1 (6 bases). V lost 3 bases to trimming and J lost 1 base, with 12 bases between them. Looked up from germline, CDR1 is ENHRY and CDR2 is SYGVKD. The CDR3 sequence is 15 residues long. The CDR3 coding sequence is TGTGCCATCAGTGACCCGGGACATCCGAACACTGAAGCTTTCTTT. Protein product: CAISDPGHPNTEAFF.

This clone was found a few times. The CDR3 is CASSVEAGQETQYF. CDR3 DNA: TGTGCCAGCAGCGTAGAGGCGGGCCAAGAGACCCAGTACTTC. The rearrangement uses TRBV9 and TRBJ2-5, with a weak D call TRBD2 (5 bases). Germline V lookup: CDR1 SGDLS, CDR2 YYNGEE. CDR3 length: 14 amino acids. V lost 0 bases and J lost 1, with 7 bases in between.

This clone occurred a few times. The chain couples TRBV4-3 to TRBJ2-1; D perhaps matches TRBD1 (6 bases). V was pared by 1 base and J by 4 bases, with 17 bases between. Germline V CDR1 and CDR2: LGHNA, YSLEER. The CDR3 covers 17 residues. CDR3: CASSQGSGSRGYNEQFF. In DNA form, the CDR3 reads TGCGCCAGCAGCCAAGGGAGTGGGTCCAGGGGTTACAATGAGCAGTTCTTC.

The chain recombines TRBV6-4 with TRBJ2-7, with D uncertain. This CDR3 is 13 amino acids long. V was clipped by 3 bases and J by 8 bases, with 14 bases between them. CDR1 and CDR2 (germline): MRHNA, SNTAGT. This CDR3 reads CASSEAPFGKQYF. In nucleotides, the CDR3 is TGTGCCAGCAGTGAAGCGCCTTTCGGAAAGCAGTACTTC.

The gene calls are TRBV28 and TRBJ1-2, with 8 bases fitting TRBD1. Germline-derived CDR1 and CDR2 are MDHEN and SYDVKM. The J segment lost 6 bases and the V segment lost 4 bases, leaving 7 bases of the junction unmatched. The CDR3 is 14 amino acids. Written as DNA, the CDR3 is TGTGCCAGCAGTTCATGGACAGGGACGGATGGCTACACCTTC. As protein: CASSSWTGTDGYTF.

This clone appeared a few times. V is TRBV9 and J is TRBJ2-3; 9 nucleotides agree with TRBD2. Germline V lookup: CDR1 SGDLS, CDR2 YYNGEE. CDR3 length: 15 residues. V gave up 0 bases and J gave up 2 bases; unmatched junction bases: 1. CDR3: CASSVGGRATDTQYF. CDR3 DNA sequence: TGTGCCAGCAGCGTAGGCGGGAGGGCCACAGATACGCAGTATTTT. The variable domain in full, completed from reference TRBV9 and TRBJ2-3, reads DSGVTQTPKHLITATGQRVTLRCSPRSGDLSVYWYQQSLDQGLQFLIQYYNGEERAKGNILERFSAQQFPDLHSELNLSSLELGDSALYFCASSVGGRATDTQYFGPGTRLTVL.